This T cell receptor (beta chain) was found in a study of T cell repertoires in cytomegalovirus infection (dated by TCRdb to the late 2010s). Describing the broader study: Alongside well-studied HLA-B-restricted epitopes, the peptide stimulations were aimed at recently identified HLA-C-restricted CMV epitopes, whose presentation resists viral immunomodulation. Donor HLA type was relevant to the analysis, as public TCR beta signatures indicated carriage of CMV infection together with the matching HLA type.

According to the study, the label for this sample's treatment or condition signals: in vitro stimulation with specific CMV peptide epitopes to enrich CMV-specific T cells. Deletion took 4 bases off V and 7 bases off J, with a span of 10 bases between the germline ends. Per the germline V gene, SGHTA is the CDR1 and FQGNSA is the CDR2. The CDR3 contains 12 residues, cysteine and phenylalanine counted. The DNA shown is the 36-base CDR3, in frame from base 1. Only a few counts were recorded for this clonotype. The antigen this receptor binds is unknown. One base away there is no much larger clone; base qualities are not given. Results the study describes overall, beyond this receptor: Cumulative frequency of public TCR beta family members discriminated carriers of CMV infection plus the relevant HLA type in this cohort and an independent 352-donor cohort. The ex vivo response was dominated by HLA-C-restricted CMV-specific TCR beta clonotypes, which also provided the single most frequent clonotype in two of eight donors.

The data were produced on an Illumina HiSeq 1500. TCRdb reworked the public reads: Q25 trimming with fastp, MiXCR clone assembly, productive beta chains retained. Each entry is one CDR3 protein sequence, shown with its most common DNA and genes. This sample comprises under 450,000 distinct CDR3 sequences, roughly 34% of them detected only once. Together, the top ten hold approximately 12% of the sample. This chain is built from TRBV7-2 and TRBJ2-5; perhaps TRBD2 is the D gene, with 6 bases matching. The receptor's source is a human donor in good health (CMV status not recorded). Some clones in this sample may be carry-over from other donors' samples. The sample consisted of cultured PBMCs, taken from culture after CMV antigen stimulation. CDR3 reads: CASSSGGWTQYF. The sequence in DNA is TGTGCCAGCAGCTCCGGGGGTTGGACCCAGTACTTC. This CDR3, with the reference TRBV7-2 and TRBJ2-5 proteins standing in past its ends, gives the full variable domain GAGVSQSPSNKVTEKGKDVELRCDPISGHTALYWYRQSLGQGLEFLIYFQGNSAPDKSGLPSDRFSAERTGGSVSTLTIQRTQQEDSAVYLCASSSGGWTQYFGPGTRLLVL.